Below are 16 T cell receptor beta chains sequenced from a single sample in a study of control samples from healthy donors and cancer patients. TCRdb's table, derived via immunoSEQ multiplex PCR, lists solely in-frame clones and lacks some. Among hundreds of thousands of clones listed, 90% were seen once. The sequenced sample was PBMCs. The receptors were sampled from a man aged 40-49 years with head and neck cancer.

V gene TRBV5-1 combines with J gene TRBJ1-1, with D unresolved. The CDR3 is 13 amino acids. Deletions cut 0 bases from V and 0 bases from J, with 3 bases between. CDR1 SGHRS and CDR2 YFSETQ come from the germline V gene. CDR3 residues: CASSLAVNTEAFF. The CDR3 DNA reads TGCGCCAGCAGCTTGGCCGTGAACACTGAAGCTTTCTTT.

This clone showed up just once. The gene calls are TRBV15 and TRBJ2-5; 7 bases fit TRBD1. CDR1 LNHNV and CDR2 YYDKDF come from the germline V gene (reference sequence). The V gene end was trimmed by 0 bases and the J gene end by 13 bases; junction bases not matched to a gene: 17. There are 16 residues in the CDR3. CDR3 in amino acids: CATSREGEQGTRRPYF. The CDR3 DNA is TGTGCCACCAGCAGAGAAGGAGAACAGGGGACCCGACGTCCGTACTTC.

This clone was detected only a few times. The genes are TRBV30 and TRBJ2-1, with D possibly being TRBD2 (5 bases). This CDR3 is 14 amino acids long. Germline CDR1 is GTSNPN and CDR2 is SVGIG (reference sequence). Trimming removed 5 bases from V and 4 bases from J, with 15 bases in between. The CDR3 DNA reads TGTGCCTGGGCACTAGGACTCCTGTACAATGAGCAGTTCTTC. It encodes CAWALGLLYNEQFF.

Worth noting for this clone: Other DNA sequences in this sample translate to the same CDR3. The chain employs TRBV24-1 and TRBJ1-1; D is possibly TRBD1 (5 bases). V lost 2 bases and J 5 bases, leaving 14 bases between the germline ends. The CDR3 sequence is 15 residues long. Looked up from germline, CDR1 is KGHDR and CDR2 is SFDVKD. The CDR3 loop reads CATSDSRQGGTEAFF. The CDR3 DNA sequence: TGTGCCACCAGTGATTCTCGGCAGGGTGGGACTGAAGCTTTCTTT.

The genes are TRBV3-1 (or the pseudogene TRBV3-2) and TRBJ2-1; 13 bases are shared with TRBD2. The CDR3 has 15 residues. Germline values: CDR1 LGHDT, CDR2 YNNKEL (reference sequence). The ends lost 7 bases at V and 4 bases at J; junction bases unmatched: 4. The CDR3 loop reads CASTRLAGGYNEQFF. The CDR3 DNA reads TGTGCCAGCACCAGACTAGCGGGGGGATACAATGAGCAGTTCTTC.

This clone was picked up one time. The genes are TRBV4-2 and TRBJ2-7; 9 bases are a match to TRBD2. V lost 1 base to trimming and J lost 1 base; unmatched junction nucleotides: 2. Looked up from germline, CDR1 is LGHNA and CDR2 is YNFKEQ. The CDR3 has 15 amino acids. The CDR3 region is CASSQGLAASYEQYF. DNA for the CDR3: TGTGCCAGCAGCCAAGGACTAGCGGCTTCCTACGAGCAGTACTTC.

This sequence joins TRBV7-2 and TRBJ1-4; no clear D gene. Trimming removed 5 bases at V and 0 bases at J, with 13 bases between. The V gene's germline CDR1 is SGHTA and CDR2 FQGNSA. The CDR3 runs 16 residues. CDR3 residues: CASSRVAISTNEKLFF. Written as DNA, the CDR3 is TGTGCCAGCAGCAGAGTAGCAATCTCAACTAATGAAAAACTGTTTTTT.

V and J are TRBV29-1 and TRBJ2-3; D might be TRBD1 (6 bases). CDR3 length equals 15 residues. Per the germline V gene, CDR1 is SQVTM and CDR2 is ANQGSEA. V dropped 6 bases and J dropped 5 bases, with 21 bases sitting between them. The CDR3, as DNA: TGCAGCGTACTTTGGGACACTCAGGGTGAAGATACGCAGTATTTT. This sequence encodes CSVLWDTQGEDTQYF.

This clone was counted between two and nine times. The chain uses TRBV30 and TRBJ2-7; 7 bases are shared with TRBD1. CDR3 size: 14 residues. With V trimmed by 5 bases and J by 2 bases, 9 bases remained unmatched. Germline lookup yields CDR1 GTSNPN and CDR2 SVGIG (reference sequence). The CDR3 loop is CAWEKTGLTYEQYF. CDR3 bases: TGTGCCTGGGAGAAGACAGGGCTCACCTACGAGCAGTACTTC.

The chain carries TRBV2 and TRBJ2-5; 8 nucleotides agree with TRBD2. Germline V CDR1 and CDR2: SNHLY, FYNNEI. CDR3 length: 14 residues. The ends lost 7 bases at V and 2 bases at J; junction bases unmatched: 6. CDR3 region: CASMLRGVQETQYF. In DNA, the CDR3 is TGTGCCAGCATGCTGCGGGGGGTGCAAGAGACCCAGTACTTC.

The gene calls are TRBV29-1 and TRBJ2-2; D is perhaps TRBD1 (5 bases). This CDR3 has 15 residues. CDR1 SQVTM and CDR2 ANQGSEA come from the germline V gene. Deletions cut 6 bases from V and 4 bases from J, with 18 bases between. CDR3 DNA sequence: TGCAGCGTATCCTCAGTCGGTGGGGCCACCGGGGAGCTGTTTTTT. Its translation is CSVSSVGGATGELFF.

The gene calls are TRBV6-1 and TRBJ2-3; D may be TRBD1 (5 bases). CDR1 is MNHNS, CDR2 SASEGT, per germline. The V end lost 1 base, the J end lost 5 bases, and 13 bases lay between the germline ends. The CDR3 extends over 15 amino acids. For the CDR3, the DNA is TGTGCCAGCAGTGAAGGGATAGTTAGGGGAGATACGCAGTATTTT. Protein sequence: CASSEGIVRGDTQYF.

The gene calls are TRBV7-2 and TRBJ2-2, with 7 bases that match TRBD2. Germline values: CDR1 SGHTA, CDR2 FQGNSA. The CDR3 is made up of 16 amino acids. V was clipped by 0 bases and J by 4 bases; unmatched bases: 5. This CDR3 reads CASSLAGAGTTGELFF. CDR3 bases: TGTGCCAGCAGCTTAGCAGGAGCGGGGACCACCGGGGAGCTGTTTTTT.

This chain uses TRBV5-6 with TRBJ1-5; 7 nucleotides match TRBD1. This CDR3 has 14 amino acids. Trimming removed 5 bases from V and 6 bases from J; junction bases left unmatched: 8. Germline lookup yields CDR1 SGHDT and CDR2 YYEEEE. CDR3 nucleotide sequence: TGTGCCAGCAGTCAACAGGGGTTAAGTCAGCCCCAGCATTTT. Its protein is CASSQQGLSQPQHF.

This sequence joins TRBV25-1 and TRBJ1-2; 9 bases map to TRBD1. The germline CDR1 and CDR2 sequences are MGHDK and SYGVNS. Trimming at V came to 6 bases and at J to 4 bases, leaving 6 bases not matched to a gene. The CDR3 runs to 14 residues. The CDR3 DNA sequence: TGTGCCAGCAGCGTGTTGGGACAGGGCTATGGCTACACCTTC. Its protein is CASSVLGQGYGYTF.

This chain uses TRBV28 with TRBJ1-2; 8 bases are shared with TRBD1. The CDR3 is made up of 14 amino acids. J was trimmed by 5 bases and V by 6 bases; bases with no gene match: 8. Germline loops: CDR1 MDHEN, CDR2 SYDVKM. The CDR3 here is CASRLRQGRYGYTF. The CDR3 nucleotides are TGTGCCAGCAGGCTCCGACAGGGGAGGTATGGCTACACCTTC.